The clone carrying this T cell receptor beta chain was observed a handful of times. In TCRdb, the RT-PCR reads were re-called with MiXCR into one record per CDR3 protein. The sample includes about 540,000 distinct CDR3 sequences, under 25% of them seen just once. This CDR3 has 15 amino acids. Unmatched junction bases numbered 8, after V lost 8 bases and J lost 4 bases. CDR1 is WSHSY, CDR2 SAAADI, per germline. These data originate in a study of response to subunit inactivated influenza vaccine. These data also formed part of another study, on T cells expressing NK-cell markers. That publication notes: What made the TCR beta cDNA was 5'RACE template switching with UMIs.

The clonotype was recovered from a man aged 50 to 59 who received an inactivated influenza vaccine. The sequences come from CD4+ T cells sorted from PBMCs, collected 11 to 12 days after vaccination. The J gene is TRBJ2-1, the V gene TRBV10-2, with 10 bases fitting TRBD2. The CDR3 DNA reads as TGCGCCAGCCTACAAACTAGCGGGACTTACAATGAGCAGTTCTTC. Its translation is CASLQTSGTYNEQFF.